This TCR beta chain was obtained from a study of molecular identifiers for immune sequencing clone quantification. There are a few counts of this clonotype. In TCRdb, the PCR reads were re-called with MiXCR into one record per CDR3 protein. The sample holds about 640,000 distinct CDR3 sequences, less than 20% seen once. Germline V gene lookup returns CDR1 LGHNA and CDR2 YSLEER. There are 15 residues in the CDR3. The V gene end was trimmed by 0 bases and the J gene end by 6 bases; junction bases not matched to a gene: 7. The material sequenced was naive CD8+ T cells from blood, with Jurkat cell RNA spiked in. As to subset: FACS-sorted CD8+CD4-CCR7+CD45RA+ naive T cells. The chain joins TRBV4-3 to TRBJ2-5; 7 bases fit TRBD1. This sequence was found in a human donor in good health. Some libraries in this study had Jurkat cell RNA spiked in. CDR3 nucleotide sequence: TGCGCCAGCAGCCAAGATTTAGGGGGCGGACAGACCCAGTACTTC. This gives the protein CASSQDLGGGQTQYF.